The clone carrying this T cell receptor (beta chain) showed up just a few times. Its target is unknown. The data derive from a study of radiotherapy plus CTLA-4 blockade in lung cancer. Overall study: Patients showed objective responses in about 20% of cases, and disease control was achieved by roughly 30%. Study observations and caveats: In blood, TCR clones derived from the tumor expanded after radiotherapy plus ipilimumab.

The germline V gene has CDR1 MNHEY and CDR2 SMNVEV (reference sequence). This CDR3 contains 14 residues. The germline V and J ends were trimmed by 5 bases and 3 bases, with 11 bases remaining between them. Focal radiation was given together with CTLA-4 blockade (ipilimumab) to patients with chemo-refractory metastatic non-small-cell lung cancer. Using immunoSEQ multiplex PCR, the repertoire was profiled, and TCRdb retains in-frame clones only, with some absent. The top ten hold 35% to 50% of the sample, which has over 60,000 clones, 80% to 90% seen once. The sample was peripheral blood, taken from a patient treated with radiotherapy plus ipilimumab. This TCR was recovered from a human donor with non-small cell lung cancer that progressed on radiotherapy plus ipilimumab. This sequence joins TRBV27 and TRBJ1-5; D may be TRBD1 (5 bases). The CDR3 protein is CASSPWGINQPQHF. DNA for the CDR3: TGTGCCAGCAGTCCATGGGGGATCAATCAGCCCCAGCATTTT.